This TCR beta chain was identified during a study of T cell changes during pregnancy in multiple sclerosis. Trimming removed 7 bases at V and 9 bases at J, with 13 bases between. The CDR3 contains 12 residues. The germline CDR1 and CDR2 sequences are MNHNY and SVGAGI (reference sequence). Only in-frame clones appear in the TCRdb table, and some are missing; sequencing was by immunoSEQ multiplex PCR. The sample has 35,000 to 45,000 clones; around 94% are singletons. Input material: peripheral blood. The chain has TRBV6-6 and TRBJ2-1, with D perhaps assigned TRBD1 or TRBD2 (5 bases each). This receptor was obtained from a female donor with multiple sclerosis, enrolled in a pregnancy study. The CDR3 here is CASKLGDGEQFF. Here the CDR3 DNA reads TGTGCCAGCAAATTGGGGGATGGTGAGCAGTTCTTC.